The sample holds many counts of the clone carrying this T cell receptor beta chain. Its specificity is not known. For ophthalmopathy patients, the Clinical Activity Score was at least 3 and the NOSPECS grade at least 4; duration was under 3 months. Each diagnosis was grounded in clinical symptoms, serum thyroxine and TRAb, thyroid ultrasound, and orbital computed tomography. Amplified regions were TCR beta CDR3 sequences from RNA transcripts. A set of HTBI primers served as the primers for a first-round RT-PCR of the TCR CDR3. MiXCR, applied by TCRdb to the multiplex PCR reads, yields one record per CDR3 protein. The sample records fewer than 650,000 distinct CDR3 sequences, 14% to 15% being singletons. This sample was included in a study of T cells in Graves' hyperthyroidism and ophthalmopathy. Study findings and constraints: Blood samples included most of the expanded thyroid clonotypes exceeding 0.001.

CDR1 and CDR2 from the germline V gene are LNHDA and SQIVND (reference sequence). The CDR3 length is 15 residues. V dropped 4 bases and J dropped 1 base, with 13 bases sitting between them. The source material was blood. This rearrangement joins TRBV19 to TRBJ1-1; a possible D gene is TRBD1 (5 bases). The TCR originated in a middle-aged woman with Graves' ophthalmopathy. The CDR3 nucleotides read TGTGCCAGTAGTAGCCAGGGTCCCGGGAACACTGAAGCTTTCTTT. This codes for CASSSQGPGNTEAFF.